The clone carrying this T cell receptor (beta chain) came up many times. These data are taken from a study of shared clonotypes between healthy human individuals. Trimming pared 7 bases from V and 3 bases from J, leaving 12 bases between. The CDR3 is 13 residues long. The germline CDR1 and CDR2 sequences are KGHSY and FQNENV. Repertoires were generated with immunoSEQ multiplex PCR, while TCRdb's copy carries only in-frame clones and drops some. The profile shows 1 million to 1.2 million clones, approximately 80% of them singletons. The J gene is TRBJ1-1, the V gene TRBV16, with a tentative D call TRBD1 (5 bases). Sequencing was performed on memory CD4+ T cells from PBMCs. As to subset: CD45RA-negative fraction. This receptor was obtained from a young man in good health. Some clones in this sample may be carry-over from other donors' samples. The CDR3 sequence is CASTPWGDTEAFF. The CDR3 DNA reads as TGTGCCAGCACCCCCTGGGGGGACACTGAAGCTTTCTTT. The full variable domain, with the rest looked up from reference TRBV16 and TRBJ1-1, is GEEVAQTPKHLVRGEGQKAKLYCAPIKGHSYVFWYQQVLKNEFKFLISFQNENVFDETGMPKERFSAKCLPNSPCSLEIQATKLEDSAVYFCASTPWGDTEAFFGQGTRLTVV.